These 14 T cell receptor beta chains were sequenced from one sample in a study of T cell responses to AZD1222 COVID-19 vaccine. Some clones are missing from TCRdb's copy, which holds only in-frame ones; the method was immunoSEQ multiplex PCR. The sample lists 140,000 to 150,000 clones, 82% occurring once. This sample comprised peripheral blood, obtained on day 0 of MenACWY control vaccination. The receptors were gathered from an adult in good health.

The V and J genes are TRBV19 and TRBJ1-2, with no clear D. CDR1 and CDR2 (germline): LNHDA, SQIVND (reference sequence). Trimming took off 2 bases at V and 0 bases at J, with 16 bases between the two ends. The CDR3 loop spans 17 amino acids. The DNA for the CDR3 is TGTGCCAGTAGTATACGCCACGCAATTAAAGCTAACTATGGCTACACCTTC. Protein product: CASSIRHAIKANYGYTF.

The chain uses TRBV3-1 (or the pseudogene TRBV3-2) and TRBJ2-5; 11 bases align to TRBD2. Germline CDR1 reads LGHDT; CDR2 reads YNNKEL (reference sequence). The CDR3 has 15 amino acids. J was trimmed by 0 bases and V by 8 bases; bases with no gene match: 5. DNA of the CDR3: TGTGCCAGCCTACTAGCGGGGGACAACCAAGAGACCCAGTACTTC. This sequence encodes CASLLAGDNQETQYF.

The J gene is TRBJ2-3, the V gene TRBV7-9; D call uncertain. There are 16 residues in the CDR3. Germline CDR1 and CDR2: SEHNR and FQNEAQ (reference sequence). Trimming left V 3 bases short and J 0 bases short, with 13 bases between. This CDR3 reads CASSLPHGTSTDTQYF. The CDR3 coding sequence is TGTGCCAGCAGCTTGCCTCACGGTACTAGCACAGATACGCAGTATTTT.

V gene TRBV2 combines with J gene TRBJ1-5; no reliable D call. The CDR3 totals 15 residues. Germline V CDR1 and CDR2: SNHLY, FYNNEI. Between the trimmed V and J ends, which lost 6 bases and 0 bases, there was a span of 12 bases. The CDR3 sequence: CASSVIGYSNQPQHF. The CDR3 DNA reads as TGTGCCAGCAGCGTCATAGGGTATAGCAATCAGCCCCAGCATTTT.

V and J are TRBV3-1 (or the pseudogene TRBV3-2) and TRBJ2-3, with TRBD1 identical over 11 bases. The CDR3 runs 15 residues. The J segment lost 6 bases and the V segment lost 4 bases, leaving 6 bases of the junction unmatched. Germline loops: CDR1 LGHDT, CDR2 YNNKEL (reference sequence). The CDR3 DNA reads as TGTGCCAGCAGCCGCGGACAGGGGGCTGGTGATACGCAGTATTTT. Translating it yields CASSRGQGAGDTQYF.

The rearrangement links TRBV27 to TRBJ1-5; 7 bases line up with TRBD1. Germline-derived CDR1 and CDR2 are MNHEY and SMNVEV (reference sequence). The CDR3 contains 14 residues. The V gene end was trimmed by 6 bases and the J gene end by 6 bases; junction bases not matched to a gene: 8. CDR3 coding DNA: TGTGCCAGCAGGAGACAGGGAGGCGGTCAGCCCCAGCATTTT. Its protein product is CASRRQGGGQPQHF.

The J gene is TRBJ2-5, the V gene TRBV15, with a weak D call TRBD1 (6 bases). With 5 bases removed from V and 5 bases from J, the gap between germline ends came to 15 bases. This CDR3 has 14 amino acids. Per the germline V gene, CDR1 is LNHNV and CDR2 is YYDKDF (reference sequence). The CDR3 bases are TGTGCCACCAGCGGATTACAGGGTATTGAGACCCAGTACTTC. It encodes CATSGLQGIETQYF.

This chain joins TRBV6-1 and TRBJ2-2; 8 positions match TRBD1. Trimming took 4 bases from V and 4 from J; bases not matched to a gene: 8. Germline V gene lookup returns CDR1 MNHNS and CDR2 SASEGT. The CDR3 covers 16 residues. Here the CDR3 DNA reads TGTGCCAGCAGTGGGGGACAGGCCTCCACCACCGGGGAGCTGTTTTTT. This translates into CASSGGQASTTGELFF.

This clone has only a few counts. CDR3 coding DNA: TGTGCCAGCAGTTCAGGGGACAGGGGAGCTAACTATGGCTACACCTTC. Translated, it gives CASSSGDRGANYGYTF. The gene calls are TRBV6-5 and TRBJ1-2, with 10 bases identical to TRBD1. J gave up 0 bases and V 4 bases, and 5 bases lay outside the gene matches. This CDR3 has 16 residues. CDR1 and CDR2 (germline): MNHEY, SVGAGI.

There are a few counts of this clone. J is TRBJ1-3 and V is TRBV11-2; maybe TRBD1 (6 bases). There are 17 residues in the CDR3. Trimming removed 0 bases at V and 0 bases at J, with 12 bases between. Germline values: CDR1 SGHAT, CDR2 FQNNGV. The CDR3: CASSLDGQTVSGNTIYF. The CDR3 DNA reads as TGTGCCAGCAGCTTAGATGGACAGACTGTCTCTGGAAACACCATATATTTT.

The chain joins TRBV19 to TRBJ2-1, with D tentatively TRBD1 (6 bases). The V and J ends lost 3 bases and 12 bases respectively, with 15 bases between them. Germline CDR1 LNHDA, CDR2 SQIVND (reference sequence). There are 13 residues in the CDR3. The CDR3 is CASSMGAPQGQFF. DNA of the CDR3: TGTGCCAGTAGTATGGGGGCACCCCAGGGGCAGTTCTTC.

This rearrangement joins TRBV7-2 to TRBJ2-4; a possible D gene is TRBD2 (7 bases). CDR1 is SGHTA, CDR2 FQGNSA, per germline. The CDR3 is made up of 14 amino acids. V was trimmed by 10 bases and J by 0 bases, leaving 13 bases between them. The CDR3 bases are TGTGCCACCGGGGGGACAAGAGCCAAAAACATTCAGTACTTC. Translation: CATGGTRAKNIQYF.

The gene calls are TRBV29-1 and TRBJ1-4; a possible D gene is TRBD1 (6 bases). V was cut by 5 bases and J by 8 bases, with 18 bases left in between. Per germline, CDR1 SQVTM and CDR2 ANQGSEA. This CDR3 comprises 14 residues. The CDR3 loop reads CSVKSWGHGEKLFF. The CDR3 DNA reads as TGCAGCGTTAAATCTTGGGGGCACGGGGAAAAACTGTTTTTT.

The V call is TRBV9, the J call TRBJ2-5; 7 nucleotides line up with TRBD1. Germline CDR1 is SGDLS and CDR2 is YYNGEE. The CDR3 sequence is 14 residues long. V lost 0 bases, J lost 1 base, and 0 bases stayed unmatched. This CDR3 is CASSVGDSQETQYF. The CDR3, as DNA: TGTGCCAGCAGCGTAGGGGACAGCCAAGAGACCCAGTACTTC.